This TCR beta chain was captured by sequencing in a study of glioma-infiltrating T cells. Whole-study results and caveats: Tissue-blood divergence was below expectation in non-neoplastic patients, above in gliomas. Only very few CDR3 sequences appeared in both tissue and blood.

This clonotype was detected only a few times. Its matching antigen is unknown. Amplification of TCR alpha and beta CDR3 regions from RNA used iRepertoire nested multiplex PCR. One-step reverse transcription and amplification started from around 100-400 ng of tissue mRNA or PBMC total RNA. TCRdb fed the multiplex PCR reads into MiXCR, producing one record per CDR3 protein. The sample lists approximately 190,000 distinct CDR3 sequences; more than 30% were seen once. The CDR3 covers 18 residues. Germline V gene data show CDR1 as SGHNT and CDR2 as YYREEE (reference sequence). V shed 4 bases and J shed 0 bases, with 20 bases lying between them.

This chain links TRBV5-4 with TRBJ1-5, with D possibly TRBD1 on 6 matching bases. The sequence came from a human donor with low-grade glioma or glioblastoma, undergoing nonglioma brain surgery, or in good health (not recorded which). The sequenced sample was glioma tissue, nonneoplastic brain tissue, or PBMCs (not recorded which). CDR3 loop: CASSPASGQNDSNQPQHF. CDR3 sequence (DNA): TGTGCCAGCAGCCCGGCCAGCGGACAGAATGATAGCAATCAGCCCCAGCATTTT.